There are many counts of the clone carrying this TCR beta chain. No antigen is known for it. This specimen belongs to a study of human T cells and chemical hapten exposure. About the research overall: TCR yields per sample varied mostly from small pooled library volume differences. Study results and caveats: The number of TCRs over 1 in 1000 frequency stayed unchanged after DPC.

The time point here: healthy volunteer bleed at 2 weeks. Extraction yielded total RNA from whole blood (unfractionated). A single record per CDR3 protein comes from TCRdb applying MiXCR to the RACE reads. The sample lists 35,000 to 50,000 distinct CDR3 sequences; 3.5% to 4.5% were seen once. The CDR3 runs 13 residues. Germline CDR1 DFQATT, CDR2 SNEGSKA (reference sequence). Trimming removed 2 bases from V and 5 bases from J, with 13 bases in between. The TCR was taken from a female donor in good health. Some clones in this sample may be carry-over from other donors' samples. This chain links TRBV20-1 with TRBJ2-7; D is perhaps TRBD2 (5 bases). The sample taken for sequencing was whole blood. The CDR3 spells CSARFLARNEQYF. DNA of the CDR3: TGCAGTGCTAGATTTCTAGCTAGAAACGAGCAGTACTTC.